What follows describes a single TCR beta chain. The sort gate was single viable CD3+CD4+CD8-CD45RO+ cells for memory CD4+ T cells. After thawing, CD4+ T cells were positively selected. The method was immunoSEQ multiplex PCR; TCRdb's version includes in-frame clones alone and lacks a portion of them. The sample carries 64,000 or so clones, 77% recorded once. The data were obtained in a study of memory CD4+ T cells and cytomegalovirus serostatus. This CDR3 spans 15 amino acids. The V gene's germline CDR1 is SGHDT and CDR2 YYEEEE. With 5 bases removed from V and 7 bases from J, the gap between germline ends came to 18 bases.

This chain connects TRBV5-6 to TRBJ1-4, with D perhaps TRBD1 (6 bases). Specimen: memory CD4+ T cells from blood. The receptor was isolated from an adult in good health and CMV-seronegative. CDR3 bases: TGTGCCAGCAGTCCGGGGGGCCTGGGAGGTGAAAAACTGTTTTTT. The encoded protein is CASSPGGLGGEKLFF.